A selection of T cell receptor beta chains follows, all from one sample in a study of T cells after yellow fever vaccination. MiXCR was run by TCRdb on the 5' RACE reads, yielding one entry per CDR3 protein. The data hold around 300,000 distinct CDR3 sequences, with 13% observed a single time. The sample consisted of CD4+ T cells sorted from PBMCs, taken 45 days after the yellow fever booster vaccination. The receptor source for this set is a man aged 30 to 39 who received the YFV17D yellow fever vaccine. The CDR3 runs from the conserved cysteine through the conserved F or W. D genes are given only for firm matches. Clone size is stated in some rows and not others, as once, few, many or a class when expanded.

size,V,length,J,D,DNA,CDR3
many,TRBV6-1,14,TRBJ2-1,.,TGTGCCAGCAGCCTCGGAAACCCCTCGAATGAGCAGTTCTTC,CASSLGNPSNEQFF
.,TRBV3-1,14,TRBJ1-4,TRBD1,TGTGCCAGCAGCCCGGACAGGGGAGATGAAAAACTGTTTTTT,CASSPDRGDEKLFF
.,TRBV5-1,18,TRBJ2-6,TRBD1,TGCGCCAGCAGCTCGCCGGGACAGGGGGCCTCTGGGGCCAACGTCCTGACTTTC,CASSSPGQGASGANVLTF
few,TRBV14,16,TRBJ2-2,.,TGTGCCAGCAGCGGGGATGGGAGGAAGGACACCGGGGAGCTGTTTTTT,CASSGDGRKDTGELFF
.,TRBV5-1,18,TRBJ2-3,TRBD2,TGCGCCAGCAGCGATAGTGCGGGAGGTTCCTATAGTTCAGATACGCAGTATTTT,CASSDSAGGSYSSDTQYF
.,TRBV20-1,15,TRBJ2-1,TRBD2,TGCAGTGCAAAGTCACGCGGGGGGCCGTACAATGAGCAGTTCTTC,CSAKSRGGPYNEQFF
.,TRBV9,14,TRBJ1-6,.,TGTGCCAGCAGCGTAGAAGGGGTTAATTCACCCCTCCACTTT,CASSVEGVNSPLHF
.,TRBV7-2,14,TRBJ1-2,.,TGTGCTAGCAGCTTAGAGGAGACAGGAGTGGGCTACACCTTC,CASSLEETGVGYTF
.,TRBV6-1,13,TRBJ1-1,.,TGTGCCAGCAGTAATCGGATAAACACTGAAGCTTTCTTT,CASSNRINTEAFF
.,TRBV5-6,13,TRBJ2-5,.,TGTGCCAGCACAAACAGGGACCAAGAGACCCAGTACTTC,CASTNRDQETQYF
few,TRBV7-2,15,TRBJ2-6,TRBD1,TGTGCCAGCAGCTACGGACAGGCTGGGGCCAACGTCCTGACTTTC,CASSYGQAGANVLTF
few,TRBV15,15,TRBJ2-7,TRBD1,TGTGCCACCAGCAGGGGACAGGGGGGCTCCTACGAGCAGTACTTC,CATSRGQGGSYEQYF
.,TRBV6-2/TRBV6-3,15,TRBJ2-7,TRBD2,TGTGCCAGCAGTTCCGCGGCGGGAGGGGACTACGAGCAGTACTTC,CASSSAAGGDYEQYF
few,TRBV5-5,15,TRBJ2-7,TRBD1,TGTGCCAGCAGCTTGGAAGGGACAGAAACCTACGAGCAGTACTTC,CASSLEGTETYEQYF
few,TRBV21-1,21,TRBJ2-1,.,TGTGCCAGCAGTCTAACCCACTCTAGCGGGAGGACCTTAAGCTCCTACAATGAGCAGTTCTTC,CASSLTHSSGRTLSSYNEQFF
few,TRBV10-3,13,TRBJ1-4,.,TGTGCCATTGGAACAGGGCCGAGTGAAAAACTGTTTTTT,CAIGTGPSEKLFF
many,TRBV9,14,TRBJ2-1,.,TGTGCCCCTAGCCGGGGTCCCTCCTACAATGAGCAGTTCTTC,CAPSRGPSYNEQFF
few,TRBV5-1,15,TRBJ2-2,.,TGCGCCAGCAGCTTGTTTATGGGAGCCGCCGGGGAGCTGTTTTTT,CASSLFMGAAGELFF
few,TRBV7-8,16,TRBJ2-5,TRBD2,TGTGCCAGCAGCTCGGCCAGCGGGAAGGGGCAAGAGACCCAGTACTTC,CASSSASGKGQETQYF
.,TRBV29-1,12,TRBJ2-3,.,TGCAGCGTCCGCAACGGGCCAGATACGCAGTATTTT,CSVRNGPDTQYF